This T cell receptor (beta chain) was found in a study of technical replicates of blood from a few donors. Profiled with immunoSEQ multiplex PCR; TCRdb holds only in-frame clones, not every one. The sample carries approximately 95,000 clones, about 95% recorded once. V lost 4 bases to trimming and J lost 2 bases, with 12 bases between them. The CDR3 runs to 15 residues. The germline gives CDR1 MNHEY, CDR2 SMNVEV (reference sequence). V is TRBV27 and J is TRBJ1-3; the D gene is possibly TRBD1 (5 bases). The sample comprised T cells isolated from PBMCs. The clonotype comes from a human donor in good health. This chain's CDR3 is CASSSVTGPGNTIYF. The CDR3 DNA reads TGTGCCAGCAGTTCCGTAACAGGACCTGGAAACACCATATATTTT.